This TCR beta chain comes out of a study of OX40 agonist ivuxolimab in advanced cancers. This CDR3 region has 14 residues. The germline CDR1 and CDR2 sequences are SEHNR and FQNEAQ (reference sequence). V lost 5 bases to trimming and J lost 9 bases, with 17 bases between them. Generated by immunoSEQ multiplex PCR, the TCRdb table keeps only in-frame clones and is missing some. Among 20,000 or so clones listed, about 70% were seen once. The chain is built from TRBV7-9 and TRBJ2-1; D is unresolved. This specimen consisted of CD4+ or CD8+ T cells sorted from blood, obtained in a trial of the OX40 agonist ivuxolimab. This TCR came from an adult with an advanced solid tumor such as melanoma, head and neck, liver or kidney cancer. The CDR3 bases are TGTGCCAGCAGCCCATCACCTGGCTCCGGTGAGCAGTTCTTC. Protein sequence: CASSPSPGSGEQFF.